This TCR beta chain originates from a study of post-analysis software for immune sequencing data. Study overall: Relapsing-remitting, secondary progressive and progressive-relapsing multiple sclerosis courses were included.

Overall study results and limits: Comparison with controls showed significantly lower normalized Chao1 diversity in multiple sclerosis patients. Compared with controls, patients had more of roughly five TRBV segments, including TRBV5-6, TRBV5-1 and TRBV20-1. Same-batch samples co-clustered strongly by F measure.

On this clonotype itself: No antigen is known for it.

In germline, CDR1 is SGHRS, CDR2 YFSETQ. This CDR3 region has 17 residues. Trimming cost V 0 bases and J 0 bases; bases outside gene matches: 4. Researchers reported that TCR beta cDNA libraries carried unique molecular identifiers. There were roughly 0.95 to 11 million T cells, and some 500,000 cDNA molecules came from them. TCRdb reprocessed the PCR reads with MiXCR, giving one entry per CDR3 protein. This table has approximately 690,000 distinct CDR3 sequences, about 60% appearing once. The rearrangement uses TRBV5-1 and TRBJ2-1; 9 nucleotides line up with TRBD1. Material for sequencing was blood. The receptor was isolated from a girl aged 2 to 9 with multiple sclerosis. The CDR3 reads CASSLGTGASSYNEQFF. The CDR3 region has the DNA TGCGCCAGCAGCTTGGGGACAGGGGCCAGCTCCTACAATGAGCAGTTCTTC.